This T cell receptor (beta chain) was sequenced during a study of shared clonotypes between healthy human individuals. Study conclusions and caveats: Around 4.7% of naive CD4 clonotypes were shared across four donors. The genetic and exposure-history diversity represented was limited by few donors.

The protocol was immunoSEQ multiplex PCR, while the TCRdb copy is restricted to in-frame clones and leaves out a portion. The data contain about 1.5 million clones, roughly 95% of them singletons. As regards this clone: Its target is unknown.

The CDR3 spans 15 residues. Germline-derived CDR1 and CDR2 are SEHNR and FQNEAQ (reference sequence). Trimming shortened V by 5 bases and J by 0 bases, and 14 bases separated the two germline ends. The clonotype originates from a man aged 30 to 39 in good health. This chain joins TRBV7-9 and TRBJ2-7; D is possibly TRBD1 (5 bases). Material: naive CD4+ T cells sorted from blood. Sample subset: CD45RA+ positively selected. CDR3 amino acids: CASSNSRQSSYEQYF. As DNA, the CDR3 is TGTGCCAGCAGCAATTCAAGACAGAGCTCCTACGAGCAGTACTTC. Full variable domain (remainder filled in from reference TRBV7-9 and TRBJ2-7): DTGVSQNPRHKITKRGQNVTFRCDPISEHNRLYWYRQTLGQGPEFLTYFQNEAQLEKSRLLSDRFSAERPKGSFSTLEIQRTEQGDSAMYLCASSNSRQSSYEQYFGPGTRLTVT.